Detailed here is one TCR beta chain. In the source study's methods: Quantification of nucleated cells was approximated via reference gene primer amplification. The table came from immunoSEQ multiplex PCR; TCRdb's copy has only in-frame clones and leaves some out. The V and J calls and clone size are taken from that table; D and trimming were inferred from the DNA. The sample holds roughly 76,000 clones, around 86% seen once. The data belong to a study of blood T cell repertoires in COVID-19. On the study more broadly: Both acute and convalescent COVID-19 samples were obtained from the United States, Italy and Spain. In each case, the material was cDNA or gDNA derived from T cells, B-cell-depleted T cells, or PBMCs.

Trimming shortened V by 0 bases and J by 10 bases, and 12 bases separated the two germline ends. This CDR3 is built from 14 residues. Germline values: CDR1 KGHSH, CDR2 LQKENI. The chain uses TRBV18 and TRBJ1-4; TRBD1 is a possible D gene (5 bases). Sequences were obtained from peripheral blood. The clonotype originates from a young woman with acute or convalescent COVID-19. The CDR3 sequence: CASSPPAWGGKLFF. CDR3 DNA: TGTGCCAGCTCACCACCCGCCTGGGGCGGAAAACTGTTTTTT.